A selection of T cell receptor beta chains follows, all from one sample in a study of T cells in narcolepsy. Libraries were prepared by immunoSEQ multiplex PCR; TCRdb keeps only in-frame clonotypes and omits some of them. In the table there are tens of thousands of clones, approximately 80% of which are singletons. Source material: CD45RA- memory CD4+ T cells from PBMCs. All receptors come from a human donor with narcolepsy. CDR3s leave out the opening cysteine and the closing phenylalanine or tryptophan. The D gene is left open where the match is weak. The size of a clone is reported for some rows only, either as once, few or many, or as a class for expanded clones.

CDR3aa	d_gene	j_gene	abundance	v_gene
ASRRLFQETQY	NA	TRBJ2-5	NA	TRBV27
ASSHHRLRETQY	NA	TRBJ2-5	NA	TRBV9
ASEHGEKLF	NA	TRBJ1-4	NA	TRBV6-5
ASSKSSGELF	NA	TRBJ2-2	NA	TRBV21-1
ASSDGTSGGNEQF	TRBD2	TRBJ2-1	NA	TRBV6-4
ASSQTSTGKQY	NA	TRBJ2-3	NA	TRBV14
SAGQGLNYGYT	TRBD1	TRBJ1-2	NA	TRBV29-1
ATDRGAYEQY	TRBD2	TRBJ2-7	NA	TRBV7-9
ASTPSADTQY	NA	TRBJ2-3	NA	TRBV11-2
ASSLGWGNEKLF	NA	TRBJ1-4	few	TRBV5-1
ASSLSKGHGI	NA	TRBJ1-6	once	TRBV27
ASSSNIAGGNNEQF	TRBD2	TRBJ2-1	NA	TRBV5-4
ASREGQGGTGELF	TRBD1	TRBJ2-2	NA	TRBV28
ASSTRQGLYGYT	NA	TRBJ1-2	NA	TRBV5-1
ASSLGRGAADTQY	NA	TRBJ2-3	NA	TRBV5-1
ATSREKTSVMGEQY	TRBD2	TRBJ2-7	NA	TRBV15
ASSRGTGQGGELF	TRBD1	TRBJ2-2	NA	TRBV7-6
ASSSGMNSYEQY	NA	TRBJ2-7	NA	TRBV7-6
ASSPPGMSGNTIY	NA	TRBJ1-3	NA	TRBV30
ASRGGLIYNYGYT	NA	TRBJ1-2	NA	TRBV2
ASYGGNTGELF	NA	TRBJ2-2	NA	TRBV19
ASSARLGVAKNIQY	NA	TRBJ2-4	NA	TRBV6-1